The entry that follows covers one TCR beta chain sequence. The data are from a study of identical twins. The CDR3 contains 11 residues. Trimming pared 3 bases from V and 7 bases from J, leaving 9 bases between. The germline CDR1 and CDR2 sequences are SQVTM and ANQGSEA. TCRdb reprocessed the 5' RACE reads via MiXCR and lists one record per CDR3 protein. Among roughly 540,000 distinct CDR3 sequences listed, roughly a fifth were seen once. The sample was also linked to a second study, of T cells expressing NK-cell markers. That report notes: Sorted CD3+CD56-NKG2C+, CD3+CD56+NKG2C+ and CD3+CD56+NKG2C- T cells supplied the TCR beta repertoires. Sorting in several experiments was restricted by an anti-gamma-delta TCR antibody to alpha-beta TCR T cells.

The chain recombines TRBV29-1 with TRBJ1-2, with D hard to call. The origin of this receptor is a woman aged 18 to 35 in good health. Sequencing used CD4+ T cells sorted from blood. The CDR3 nucleotides are TGCAGCGTTGACCCGCGGTCTGGCTACACCTTC. It specifies CSVDPRSGYTF.